The 17 T cell receptor beta chains presented below share a single source sample, sequenced in a study of blood T cell repertoires in COVID-19. TCRdb's table, derived via immunoSEQ multiplex PCR, lists solely in-frame clones and lacks some. Among some 250,000 clones listed, 80% to 85% were seen once. Sequencing was done on a sample of peripheral blood. The origin of the receptors is a woman aged 18 to 35 with acute or convalescent COVID-19.

This chain connects TRBV4-3 to TRBJ2-3; 12 positions agree with TRBD2. Germline lookup yields CDR1 LGHNA and CDR2 YSLEER. The CDR3 is 18 residues long. The V gene end was trimmed by 4 bases and the J gene end by 4 bases; junction bases not matched to a gene: 12. CDR3 DNA: TGCGCCAGCAGCCCCAACCCTAGCGGGAGGGCCGGTGCAGATACGCAGTATTTT. Translated: CASSPNPSGRAGADTQYF.

The V call is TRBV18, the J call TRBJ2-5, with a weak D call TRBD2 (6 bases). V was trimmed by 6 bases and J by 5 bases, leaving 25 bases between them. This CDR3 has 17 residues. Germline lookup yields CDR1 KGHSH and CDR2 LQKENI. CDR3 sequence: CASSPNQGGLEAETQYF. DNA for the CDR3: TGTGCCAGCTCCCCGAACCAGGGAGGCTTAGAAGCGGAGACCCAGTACTTC.

The chain employs TRBV29-1 and TRBJ2-6; D possibly corresponds to TRBD2 (5 bases). V lost 4 bases and J lost 2, with 6 bases in between. This CDR3 is built from 13 residues. Germline values: CDR1 SQVTM, CDR2 ANQGSEA. CDR3 in DNA: TGCAGCGTTGTGAGGGCTGGGGCCAACGTCCTGACTTTC. Its protein is CSVVRAGANVLTF.

V and J are TRBV20-1 and TRBJ1-2, with a tentative D call TRBD1 (6 bases). CDR1 is DFQATT, CDR2 SNEGSKA, per germline (reference sequence). The CDR3 consists of 12 residues. The V and J ends lost 3 bases and 8 bases respectively, with 13 bases between them. The CDR3 region has the DNA TGCAGTGCTAGTTTACGAACAGGGGGCTACACCTTC. It codes for CSASLRTGGYTF.

The gene calls are TRBV24-1 and TRBJ1-1, with D tentatively TRBD1 (6 bases). CDR1 and CDR2 from the germline V gene are KGHDR and SFDVKD. The CDR3 is 17 amino acids. The V end was cut by 5 bases, the J end by 3 bases, with 21 bases between. CDR3 protein: CATSAARGSGRDTEAFF. CDR3 bases: TGTGCCACCAGTGCTGCCAGGGGTTCTGGTAGGGACACTGAAGCTTTCTTT.

This clone was detected a few times. V usage is TRBV9 and J usage is TRBJ1-3, with 8 positions matching TRBD1. Per the germline V gene, CDR1 is SGDLS and CDR2 is YYNGEE. The CDR3 is 15 residues long. V shed 2 bases and J 5 bases; nucleotides not matched to a gene: 6. The CDR3: CASSVDRATRNTIYF. CDR3 DNA: TGTGCCAGCAGCGTGGACAGGGCGACGAGAAACACCATATATTTT. The variable domain in full, completed from reference TRBV9 and TRBJ1-3, reads DSGVTQTPKHLITATGQRVTLRCSPRSGDLSVYWYQQSLDQGLQFLIQYYNGEERAKGNILERFSAQQFPDLHSELNLSSLELGDSALYFCASSVDRATRNTIYFGEGSWLTVV.

Concerning this clone: The sample carries other DNA sequences with the same CDR3. V usage is TRBV14 and J usage is TRBJ2-1, with unresolved D. The CDR3 is made up of 16 amino acids. V lost 1 base and J 0 bases, leaving 10 bases between the germline ends. The germline CDR1 and CDR2 sequences are SGHDN and FVKESK. The DNA for the CDR3 is TGTGCCAGCAGCCAAGTTGCACGGAGCTCCTACAATGAGCAGTTCTTC. The encoded protein is CASSQVARSSYNEQFF.

This clone occurred many times. This chain links TRBV16 with TRBJ1-2; TRBD1 agrees at 8 bases. Per the germline V gene, CDR1 is KGHSY and CDR2 is FQNENV. The J segment lost 8 bases and the V segment lost 0 bases, leaving 8 bases of the junction unmatched. The length of the CDR3 is 15 residues. The CDR3 DNA is TGTGCCAGCAGCCAATCAAGACAGGGGATCGGCGGCTACACCTTC. Its translation: CASSQSRQGIGGYTF.

The V and J genes are TRBV9 and TRBJ2-5; 7 bases align to TRBD1. CDR3 length: 15 residues. Germline assignment: CDR1 SGDLS and CDR2 YYNGEE. The junction had 9 bases not matched to a gene; V was cut back by 2 bases and J by 5 bases. The CDR3 DNA sequence: TGTGCCAGCAGCGTCAGCGACAGGGCGGCGGAGACCCAGTACTTC. As protein: CASSVSDRAAETQYF.

In its sample, this clone was seen a few times. This chain connects TRBV5-1 to TRBJ2-1, with 9 positions matching TRBD2. CDR1 and CDR2 (germline): SGHRS, YFSETQ. This CDR3 is built from 18 residues. V lost 3 bases and J lost 0; bases outside the gene matches: 10. CDR3: CASSWRRTSASSYNEQFF. The CDR3 nucleotides read TGCGCCAGCAGCTGGAGGAGGACTAGCGCGAGCTCCTACAATGAGCAGTTCTTC.

The DNA for the CDR3 is TGTGCCAGCAGGGACCCAGGAGGGAGTTACACCTACGAGCAGTACTTC. This encodes CASRDPGGSYTYEQYF. The chain combines TRBV7-2 with TRBJ2-7; weak D call: TRBD2 (6 bases). The V and J ends lost 6 bases and 2 bases respectively, with 20 bases between them. Germline assignment: CDR1 SGHTA and CDR2 FQGNSA. The CDR3 sequence is 16 residues long.

The chain recombines TRBV11-2 with TRBJ1-1; maybe TRBD1 (6 bases). Germline CDR1 is SGHAT and CDR2 is FQNNGV. This CDR3 comprises 15 residues. Deletions cut 3 bases from V and 0 bases from J, with 11 bases between. In DNA, the CDR3 is TGTGCCAGCAGCTTGCGAAGACAGGTGAACACTGAAGCTTTCTTT. Its translation is CASSLRRQVNTEAFF.

V usage is TRBV4-2 and J usage is TRBJ1-4; TRBD1 matches at 8 bases. Germline CDR1 reads LGHNA; CDR2 reads YNFKEQ. Losses at the gene ends were 1 base for V and 5 bases for J; bases not matched to a gene: 9. The CDR3 runs to 17 residues. The CDR3 nucleotides are TGTGCCAGCAGCCAAGGGGAAACAGGGGGGTTGAATGAAAAACTGTTTTTT. This translates into CASSQGETGGLNEKLFF.

V is TRBV10-3 and J is TRBJ2-3, with 7 nucleotides matching TRBD1. There are 13 residues in the CDR3. J was trimmed by 1 base and V by 8 bases; bases with no gene match: 3. Germline values: CDR1 ENHRY, CDR2 SYGVKD. The CDR3 sequence: CAIGQGGTDTQYF. The CDR3 DNA is TGTGCCATCGGGCAGGGGGGCACAGATACGCAGTATTTT.

Here the CDR3 DNA reads TGTGCCAGTGGGGGTATCCGGGGGAGTCATCAGCCCCAGCATTTT. Amino acid sequence: CASGGIRGSHQPQHF. The V and J genes are TRBV19 and TRBJ1-5; D might be TRBD1 (5 bases). CDR3 length equals 15 residues. Trimming removed 8 bases from V and 5 bases from J, with 19 bases in between. Germline V CDR1 and CDR2: LNHDA, SQIVND (reference sequence).

As regards this clone: The identical CDR3 is also encoded by other nucleotide sequences in the sample. The chain combines TRBV5-1 with TRBJ2-5, with a tentative D call TRBD1 (6 bases). V lost 0 bases and J lost 2, with 8 bases in between. CDR3 length: 14 residues. Germline CDR1 reads SGHRS; CDR2 reads YFSETQ. The CDR3: CASSLGQAQETQYF. CDR3 in DNA: TGCGCCAGCAGCTTGGGACAGGCACAAGAGACCCAGTACTTC.

The rearrangement links TRBV18 to TRBJ1-4, with D tentatively TRBD1 (6 bases). Germline CDR1 reads KGHSH; CDR2 reads LQKENI. The CDR3 runs to 16 residues. Trimming removed 2 bases from V and 3 bases from J, with 13 bases in between. Here the CDR3 DNA reads TGTGCCAGCTCACCAACACAGGGTCAAGCTAATGAAAAACTGTTTTTT. Its protein product is CASSPTQGQANEKLFF.